The 24 T cell receptor beta chains reported below all come from one sample, sequenced in a study of blood T cell repertoires in COVID-19. Assay used: immunoSEQ multiplex PCR; TCRdb lists only in-frame clones, some missing. The profile shows around 100,000 clones, 82% of them singletons. The sample taken for sequencing was peripheral blood. Receptors originate from a man in his 70s with acute or convalescent COVID-19.

This chain joins TRBV3-1 (or the pseudogene TRBV3-2) and TRBJ1-1, with D possibly being TRBD1 (5 bases). The CDR3 extends over 13 amino acids. Germline CDR1 LGHDT, CDR2 YNNKEL (reference sequence). Trimming took off 2 bases at V and 6 bases at J, with 10 bases between the two ends. The CDR3 reads CASSQPGFPEAFF. The CDR3, as DNA: TGTGCCAGCAGCCAACCAGGGTTCCCTGAAGCTTTCTTT.

V is TRBV13 and J is TRBJ1-6; D call uncertain. This CDR3 spans 15 amino acids. The V end was cut by 0 bases, the J end by 7 bases, with 10 bases between. Germline assignment: CDR1 PRHDT and CDR2 FYEKMQ (reference sequence). CDR3 amino acids: CASSLGSTYNSPLHF. DNA for the CDR3: TGTGCCAGCAGCTTAGGAAGCACGTACAATTCACCCCTCCACTTT.

The genes are TRBV19 and TRBJ1-6; D perhaps matches TRBD1 (6 bases). The V and J ends lost 6 bases and 4 bases respectively, with 13 bases between them. Germline V gene data show CDR1 as LNHDA and CDR2 as SQIVND (reference sequence). The CDR3 has 15 residues. The CDR3 is CASSRGPLYNSPLHF. The CDR3, as DNA: TGTGCCAGTAGCAGGGGACCTCTATATAATTCACCCCTCCACTTT.

This chain joins TRBV5-4 and TRBJ2-3; 7 nucleotides line up with TRBD2. The CDR3 consists of 16 residues. Germline CDR1 SGHNT, CDR2 YYREEE (reference sequence). The J segment lost 3 bases and the V segment lost 0 bases, leaving 7 bases of the junction unmatched. The CDR3 spells CASSLEWASGTDTQYF. The CDR3, as DNA: TGTGCCAGCAGCTTGGAGTGGGCTAGCGGTACAGATACGCAGTATTTT.

V and J are TRBV11-3 and TRBJ2-5; TRBD2 agrees at 10 bases. CDR1 SGHNT and CDR2 YENEEA come from the germline V gene. The J segment lost 2 bases and the V segment lost 5 bases, leaving 2 bases of the junction unmatched. The CDR3 runs 14 residues. The CDR3 bases are TGTGCCAGCAGCCCGACTAGCGGGCAAGAGACCCAGTACTTC. Protein: CASSPTSGQETQYF.

The rearrangement uses TRBV5-1 and TRBJ1-5, with D possibly TRBD1 on 5 matching bases. The CDR3 has 15 residues. The V gene's germline CDR1 is SGHRS and CDR2 YFSETQ. Trimming pared 8 bases from V and 2 bases from J, leaving 17 bases between. The CDR3 nucleotides read TGCGCCAGTAGCCAGGACCCGGGGGGCAATCAGCCCCAGCATTTT. Translating gives CASSQDPGGNQPQHF.

This sequence joins TRBV11-2 and TRBJ1-1; D ambiguous. The CDR3 loop spans 14 amino acids. V lost 5 bases and J lost 2, with 12 bases in between. From germline, CDR1 is SGHAT and CDR2 FQNNGV. CDR3 in amino acids: CASSPSRHNTEAFF. The CDR3 bases are TGTGCCAGCAGCCCCAGCCGACATAACACTGAAGCTTTCTTT. The full variable domain, in which reference TRBV11-2 and TRBJ1-1 provide the parts outside the CDR3, is EAGVAQSPRYKIIEKRQSVAFWCNPISGHATLYWYQQILGQGPKLLIQFQNNGVVDDSQLPKDRFSAERLKGVDSTLKIQPAKLEDSAVYLCASSPSRHNTEAFFGQGTRLTVV.

The rearrangement uses TRBV19 and TRBJ2-3; perhaps TRBD1 as D (6 bases). V shed 6 bases and J shed 10 bases, with 26 bases lying between them. The CDR3 loop spans 16 amino acids. Per the germline V gene, CDR1 is LNHDA and CDR2 is SQIVND (reference sequence). The CDR3 coding sequence is TGTGCCAGTAGCCATACCAGGGGACCATCGAGGGACGCGCAGTATTTT. Its translation is CASSHTRGPSRDAQYF.

The gene calls are TRBV19 and TRBJ2-6; D ambiguous. V dropped 2 bases and J dropped 3 bases, with 8 bases sitting between them. In germline, CDR1 is LNHDA, CDR2 SQIVND (reference sequence). CDR3 length equals 15 residues. The DNA of the CDR3 is TGTGCCAGTAGTATATCTGGCATTGGGGCCAACGTCCTGACTTTC. Amino acids: CASSISGIGANVLTF.

The chain combines TRBV18 with TRBJ2-6; TRBD1 might be the D (5 bases). Trimming took 2 bases from V and 0 from J, leaving 14 bases between them. The CDR3 sequence is 18 residues long. The germline CDR1 and CDR2 sequences are KGHSH and LQKENI. The CDR3 coding sequence is TGTGCCAGCTCACCAGTCTCCTATACAGGCTCTGGGGCCAACGTCCTGACTTTC. Translating it yields CASSPVSYTGSGANVLTF.

The chain joins TRBV28 to TRBJ2-2, with D possibly being TRBD2 (5 bases). The CDR3 loop spans 12 amino acids. The V gene's germline CDR1 is MDHEN and CDR2 SYDVKM. Trimming left V 8 bases short and J 1 base short, with 5 bases between. Written as DNA, the CDR3 is TGTGCCAGCGCGGGGAACACCGGGGAGCTGTTTTTT. Its translation: CASAGNTGELFF. Combining the CDR3 with reference TRBV28 and TRBJ2-2 gives the whole variable domain DVKVTQSSRYLVKRTGEKVFLECVQDMDHENMFWYRQDPGLGLRLIYFSYDVKMKEKGDIPEGYSVSREKKERFSLILESASTNQTSMYLCASAGNTGELFFGEGSRLTVL.

The chain has TRBV5-1 and TRBJ2-1; 9 positions agree with TRBD2. This CDR3 comprises 18 residues. CDR1 is SGHRS and CDR2 is YFSETQ in the germline V gene. J lost 4 bases, V lost 4 bases, and 15 bases had no gene match. CDR3 DNA sequence: TGCGCCAGCAGCCAAAACCCCCCTAGCGGGGTTGTTTACAATGAGCAGTTCTTC. Translation: CASSQNPPSGVVYNEQFF.

The chain is built from TRBV5-1 and TRBJ2-5; TRBD1 matches 10 bases. Germline-derived CDR1 and CDR2 are SGHRS and YFSETQ. Losses at the gene ends were 3 bases for V and 5 bases for J; bases not matched to a gene: 4. The CDR3 loop spans 14 amino acids. The CDR3, as DNA: TGCGCCAGCAGCTCTGGGACAGGGGCCGAGACCCAGTACTTC. This codes for CASSSGTGAETQYF.

The rearrangement uses TRBV5-4 and TRBJ2-6, with TRBD2 identical over 12 bases. With 4 bases clipped from V and 0 bases from J, the junction kept 5 bases outside the gene matches. CDR1 and CDR2 (germline): SGHNT, YYREEE (reference sequence). The CDR3 sequence is 18 residues long. The CDR3 spells CASSAGTSGFSGANVLTF. The DNA for the CDR3 is TGTGCCAGCAGCGCCGGGACTAGCGGGTTCTCTGGGGCCAACGTCCTGACTTTC.

The chain is built from TRBV28 and TRBJ2-7, with 8 bases that match TRBD2. CDR3 length: 15 residues. V shed 10 bases and J 3 bases; nucleotides not matched to a gene: 14. Germline V gene data show CDR1 as MDHEN and CDR2 as SYDVKM. The CDR3 sequence is CATLSSAGTSYEQYF. Here the CDR3 DNA reads TGTGCCACATTAAGTTCCGCCGGGACTAGCTACGAGCAGTACTTC.

The genes are TRBV5-4 and TRBJ2-7; 14 bases align to TRBD2. Trimming cost V 4 bases and J 5 bases; bases outside gene matches: 5. The CDR3 consists of 15 residues. Germline CDR1 reads SGHNT; CDR2 reads YYREEE (reference sequence). The CDR3 DNA sequence: TGTGCCAGCAGCCCGACTAGCGGGAGGGTAGACGAGCAGTACTTC. Translating it yields CASSPTSGRVDEQYF.

This sequence joins TRBV24-1 and TRBJ2-2; D gene ambiguous. CDR1 is KGHDR, CDR2 SFDVKD, per germline. CDR3 length equals 13 residues. Trimming stripped 4 bases from V and 6 bases from J, with 8 bases between. The CDR3, as DNA: TGTGCCACCAGTGAACCTTCGGCCGGGGAGCTGTTTTTT. Protein product: CATSEPSAGELFF.

The rearrangement links TRBV24-1 to TRBJ1-2, with 10 positions matching TRBD1. The CDR3 extends over 16 amino acids. V dropped 4 bases and J dropped 4; count of bases not matched to a gene: 8. Germline-derived CDR1 and CDR2 are KGHDR and SFDVKD. The CDR3 loop is CATSDPDRGPGYGYTF. DNA of the CDR3: TGTGCCACCAGTGACCCAGACAGGGGGCCTGGCTATGGCTACACCTTC.

This clone appeared a few times. The chain combines TRBV2 with TRBJ1-4, with 7 bases identical to TRBD1. This CDR3 is built from 15 residues. With 6 bases clipped from V and 3 bases from J, the junction kept 7 bases outside the gene matches. CDR1 SNHLY and CDR2 FYNNEI come from the germline V gene. The CDR3 reads CASRTKQGSNEKLFF. DNA of the CDR3: TGTGCCAGCAGGACCAAACAGGGGTCTAATGAAAAACTGTTTTTT.

This chain links TRBV30 with TRBJ2-7; D ambiguous. The ends were cut back, 5 bases at V and 2 bases at J, with 10 bases in the middle. Germline CDR1 and CDR2: GTSNPN and SVGIG (reference sequence). The CDR3 sequence is 12 residues long. In nucleotides, the CDR3 is TGTGCCTGGGGCTACCTTGCCTACGAGCAGTACTTC. Translation gives CAWGYLAYEQYF. Complete variable domain (other parts from reference TRBV30 and TRBJ2-7): SQTIHQWPATLVQPVGSPLSLECTVEGTSNPNLYWYRQAAGRGLQLLFYSVGIGQISSEVPQNLSASRPQDRQFILSSKKLLLSDSGFYLCAWGYLAYEQYFGPGTRLTVT.

This chain uses TRBV24-1 with TRBJ2-3; D call uncertain. The germline V gene has CDR1 KGHDR and CDR2 SFDVKD. Trimming cost V 5 bases and J 2 bases, with 13 bases left between them. This CDR3 has 15 residues. The CDR3 DNA follows: TGTGCCACCAGTGCCCCCAGCGCCGTCACAGATACGCAGTATTTT. Translation: CATSAPSAVTDTQYF.

Only a few counts were recorded for this clone. The genes are TRBV30 and TRBJ1-1; D unclear. There are 13 residues in the CDR3. Germline-derived CDR1 and CDR2 are GTSNPN and SVGIG (reference sequence). V was trimmed by 3 bases and J by 1 base, leaving 9 bases between them. CDR3 amino acids: CAWRRGPNTEAFF. The CDR3 nucleotides are TGTGCCTGGAGGAGAGGGCCGAACACTGAAGCTTTCTTT.

This clone was seen only a few times. The chain links TRBV29-1 to TRBJ1-2; D unclear. The CDR3 contains 12 residues. Trimming took off 2 bases at V and 10 bases at J, with 14 bases between the two ends. Germline CDR1 and CDR2: SQVTM and ANQGSEA. CDR3 residues: CSVETERSSYTF. The CDR3 DNA follows: TGCAGCGTTGAAACAGAGAGATCATCCTACACCTTC.

The chain joins TRBV5-1 to TRBJ2-5; D unclear. The CDR3 totals 14 residues. V was pared by 0 bases and J by 0 bases, with 6 bases between. CDR1 is SGHRS, CDR2 YFSETQ, per germline. The CDR3 loop reads CASSLGTNQETQYF. The CDR3 bases are TGCGCCAGCAGCTTGGGAACTAACCAAGAGACCCAGTACTTC.